The source of this TCR beta chain is a study of T cells in Graves' hyperthyroidism and ophthalmopathy. Findings and limits, study-wide: Ophthalmopathy was told apart from stable hyperthyroidism by a 13 V-J model. Researchers found most expanded thyroid clonotypes above 0.001 in blood as well.

TCR beta CDR3 region amplification was performed from RNA transcripts. Researchers ran a first-round RT-PCR on the TCR CDR3 using the HTBI primer set. TCRdb processed the multiplex PCR reads anew with MiXCR; each CDR3 protein has one entry. The sample contains a few hundred thousand distinct CDR3 sequences, roughly an eighth of which appear only once. The V and J ends lost 5 bases and 7 bases, in that order; junction bases with no gene match: 6. There are 14 residues in the CDR3. Germline CDR1 is MNHNS and CDR2 is SASEGT. Graves' hyperthyroidism qualified as stable when ophthalmopathy did not progress within 18 months. In this sample, this clonotype turned up a few times. Its antigen is not identified.

The sample taken for sequencing was blood. The J gene is TRBJ1-5, the V gene TRBV6-1; 9 nucleotides line up with TRBD1. The source of this sequence is a young woman with Graves' hyperthyroidism. CDR3 sequence (DNA): TGTGCCAGCAGTCAACAGGGGGCTTGGCAGCCCCAGCATTTT. Its protein is CASSQQGAWQPQHF.